The next 5 T cell receptor beta chains were all read from a single sample in a study of shared clonotypes between healthy human individuals. The naive CD8 fraction comprised CD45RO-negative cells positively selected for CCR7 and excluded terminally differentiated effector memory CD45RA+ cells. Here immunoSEQ multiplex PCR was the method, and the copy in TCRdb shows in-frame clones only, minus some. The table has over 2 million clones, approximately 94% seen once. Sequencing was carried out using naive CD8+ T cells sorted from blood. Source of these receptors: a man in his late teens or twenties in good health.

This chain joins TRBV25-1 and TRBJ2-1; D remains unclear. CDR3 size: 15 residues. V was shortened by 3 bases and J by 0 bases, with 9 bases between the two germline ends. Germline-derived CDR1 and CDR2 are MGHDK and SYGVNS. The CDR3 loop is CASSDRISSYNEQFF. The CDR3 coding sequence is TGTGCCAGCAGTGATCGGATTAGCTCCTACAATGAGCAGTTCTTC.

This sequence joins TRBV9 and TRBJ2-2; the D gene is possibly TRBD2 (7 bases). Trimming left V 0 bases short and J 4 bases short, with 13 bases between. The length of the CDR3 is 16 residues. The V gene's germline CDR1 is SGDLS and CDR2 YYNGEE. The CDR3 spells CASSVDPGGLTGELFF. In DNA, the CDR3 is TGTGCCAGCAGCGTAGACCCGGGGGGCCTCACCGGGGAGCTGTTTTTT. The whole variable domain, filled in from reference TRBV9 and TRBJ2-2, reads DSGVTQTPKHLITATGQRVTLRCSPRSGDLSVYWYQQSLDQGLQFLIQYYNGEERAKGNILERFSAQQFPDLHSELNLSSLELGDSALYFCASSVDPGGLTGELFFGEGSRLTVL.

The chain recombines TRBV7-6 with TRBJ2-7; no reliable D call. The CDR3 extends over 13 amino acids. The germline CDR1 and CDR2 sequences are SGHVS and FNYEAQ. The V and J ends lost 2 bases and 3 bases respectively, with 8 bases between them. The CDR3 sequence: CASSLMDGYEQYF. In nucleotides, the CDR3 is TGTGCCAGCAGCTTAATGGACGGCTACGAGCAGTACTTC.

The chain carries TRBV27 and TRBJ2-1; no definite D call. The CDR3 has 15 residues. V lost 8 bases and J 0 bases, leaving 14 bases between the germline ends. Germline CDR1 MNHEY, CDR2 SMNVEV (reference sequence). The CDR3, as DNA: TGTGCCAGCTCCGACTCCCCCTACTCCTACAATGAGCAGTTCTTC. This codes for CASSDSPYSYNEQFF.

V and J are TRBV5-1 and TRBJ1-1; TRBD1 matches at 10 bases. Germline V gene data show CDR1 as SGHRS and CDR2 as YFSETQ. V was clipped by 4 bases and J by 0 bases; unmatched bases: 6. The CDR3 is 16 residues long. For the CDR3, the DNA is TGCGCCAGCAGCCCCCCCGGGACAGGGGTGAACACTGAAGCTTTCTTT. As protein: CASSPPGTGVNTEAFF.